This T cell receptor (beta chain) was profiled in a study of blood T cells in healthy people across ages. Background on the study: With template switching, about one barcoded beta molecule was captured per two T cells. Points from the study as a whole: Expanded clonotype changes were possibly confounded by unknown donor CMV status.

This clonotype was picked up many times. The antigen remains unidentified. A sample-barcoded 5' primer and a J-beta primer mix were used in a second PCR of about 7 to 11 cycles. MiXCR was run by TCRdb on the 5' RACE reads, yielding one entry per CDR3 protein. Among roughly 790,000 distinct CDR3 sequences listed, around 40% were seen once. The study isolated at least 6 million PBMCs from each sample. Samples each yielded at least 5.5 micrograms of total RNA. Sequences were obtained from blood. The sequence was obtained from an older woman in good health.

CDR3 coding DNA: TGTGCCAGCAGCCAAGATGGGGGGGCGGAGGATGGCTACACCTTC. This sequence encodes CASSQDGGAEDGYTF. V is TRBV4-2 and J is TRBJ1-2; weak D call: TRBD1 (6 bases). This CDR3 has 15 amino acids. With 0 bases removed from V and 6 bases from J, the gap between germline ends came to 14 bases. CDR1 LGHNA and CDR2 YNFKEQ come from the germline V gene.